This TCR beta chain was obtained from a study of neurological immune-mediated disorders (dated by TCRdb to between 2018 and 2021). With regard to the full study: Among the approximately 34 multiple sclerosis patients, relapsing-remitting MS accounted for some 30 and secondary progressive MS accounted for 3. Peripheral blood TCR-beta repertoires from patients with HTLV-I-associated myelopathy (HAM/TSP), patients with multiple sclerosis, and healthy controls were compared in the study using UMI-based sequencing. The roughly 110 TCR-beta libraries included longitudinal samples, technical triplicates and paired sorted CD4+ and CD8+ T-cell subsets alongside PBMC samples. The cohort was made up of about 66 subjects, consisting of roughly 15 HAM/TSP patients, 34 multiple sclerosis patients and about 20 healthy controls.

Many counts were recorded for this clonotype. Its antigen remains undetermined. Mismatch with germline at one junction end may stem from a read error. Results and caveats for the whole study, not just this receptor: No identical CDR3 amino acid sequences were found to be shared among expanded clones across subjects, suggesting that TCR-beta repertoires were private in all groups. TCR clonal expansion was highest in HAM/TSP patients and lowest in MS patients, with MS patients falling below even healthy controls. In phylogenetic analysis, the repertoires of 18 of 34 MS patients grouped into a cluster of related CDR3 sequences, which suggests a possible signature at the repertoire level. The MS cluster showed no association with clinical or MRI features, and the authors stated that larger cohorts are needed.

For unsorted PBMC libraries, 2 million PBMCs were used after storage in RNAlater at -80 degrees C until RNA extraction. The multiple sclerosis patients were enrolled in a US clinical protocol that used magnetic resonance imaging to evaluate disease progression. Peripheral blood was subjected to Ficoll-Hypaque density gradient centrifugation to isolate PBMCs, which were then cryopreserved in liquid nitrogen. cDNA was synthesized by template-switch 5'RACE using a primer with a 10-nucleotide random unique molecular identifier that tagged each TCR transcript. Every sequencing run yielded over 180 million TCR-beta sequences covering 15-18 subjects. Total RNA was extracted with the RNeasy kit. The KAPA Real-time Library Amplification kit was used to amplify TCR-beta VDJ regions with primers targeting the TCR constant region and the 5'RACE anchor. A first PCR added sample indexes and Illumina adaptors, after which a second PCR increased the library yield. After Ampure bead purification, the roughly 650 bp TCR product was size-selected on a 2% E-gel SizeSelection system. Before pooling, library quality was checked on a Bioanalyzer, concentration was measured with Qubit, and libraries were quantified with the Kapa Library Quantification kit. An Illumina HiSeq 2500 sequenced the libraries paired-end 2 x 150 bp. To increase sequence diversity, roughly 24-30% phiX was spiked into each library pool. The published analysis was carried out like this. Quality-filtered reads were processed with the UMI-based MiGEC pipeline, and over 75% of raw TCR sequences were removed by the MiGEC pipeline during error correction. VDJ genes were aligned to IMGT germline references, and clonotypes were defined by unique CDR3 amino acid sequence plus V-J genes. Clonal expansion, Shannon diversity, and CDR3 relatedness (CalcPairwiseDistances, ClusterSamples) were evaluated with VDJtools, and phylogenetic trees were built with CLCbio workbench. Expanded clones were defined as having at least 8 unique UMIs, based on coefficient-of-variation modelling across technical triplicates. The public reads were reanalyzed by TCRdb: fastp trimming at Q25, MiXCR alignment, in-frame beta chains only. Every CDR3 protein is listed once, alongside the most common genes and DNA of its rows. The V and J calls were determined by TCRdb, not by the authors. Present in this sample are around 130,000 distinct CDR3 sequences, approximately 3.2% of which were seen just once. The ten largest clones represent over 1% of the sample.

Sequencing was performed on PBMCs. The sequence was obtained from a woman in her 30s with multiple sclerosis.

The CDR3 region has the sequence CAFRERENTEAFF. The nucleotides read TGTGCCTTCAGGGAGCGGGAGAACACTGAAGCTTTCTTT. The chain is encoded by TRBV10-3 joined to TRBJ1-1, and perhaps TRBD1 as D gene, on 5 matching bases. The CDR3 sequence holds 13 residues, the cysteine and phenylalanine included. Only CDR3 DNA remains: 39 bases, in frame from the first base. In the germline V gene, CDR1 corresponds to ENHRY and CDR2 to SYGVKD.